What follows are 26 T cell receptor beta chains derived from one specimen sequenced in a study of cytomegalovirus exposure and HLA in healthy donors. The PCR used 60 Vbeta and 13 Jbeta primers. Clones were read by immunoSEQ multiplex PCR, and TCRdb kept only the in-frame ones, dropping some. The sample lists 130,000 to 150,000 clones; approximately 78% were seen once. The sample consisted of PBMCs. All receptors derive from a man in his forties in good health and CMV-seropositive.

This clone was recorded a few times. The gene calls are TRBV6-1 and TRBJ1-1; D gene uncertain. The CDR3 totals 14 residues. Per the germline V gene, CDR1 is MNHNS and CDR2 is SASEGT. V was pared by 4 bases and J by 1 base, with 10 bases between. The DNA of the CDR3 is TGTGCCAGCAGTGGTTGGTCAGGGAACACTGAAGCTTTCTTT. Its protein product is CASSGWSGNTEAFF.

The V gene is TRBV5-6, the J gene TRBJ1-1, with 8 positions matching TRBD1. The CDR3 sequence is 14 residues long. The V and J ends lost 3 bases and 11 bases, in that order; junction bases with no gene match: 12. The germline CDR1 and CDR2 sequences are SGHDT and YYEEEE. CDR3 amino acids: CASSWQGAAGSAFF. For the CDR3, the DNA is TGTGCCAGCAGCTGGCAGGGGGCCGCGGGGTCGGCTTTCTTT. The whole variable domain, remainder taken from reference TRBV5-6 and TRBJ1-1, is DAGVTQSPTHLIKTRGQQVTLRCSPKSGHDTVSWYQQALGQGPQFIFQYYEEEERQRGNFPDRFSGHQFPNYSSELNVNALLLGDSALYLCASSWQGAAGSAFFGQGTRLTVV.

The chain has TRBV6-6 and TRBJ2-3; the D is unclear. Looked up from germline, CDR1 is MNHNY and CDR2 is SVGAGI (reference sequence). The germline V and J ends were trimmed by 0 bases and 5 bases, with 9 bases remaining between them. CDR3 length: 14 amino acids. The CDR3, as DNA: TGTGCCAGCAGTTACTCCGGCGGCCTAGATACGCAGTATTTT. This sequence encodes CASSYSGGLDTQYF.

This clone was seen a single time. The chain combines TRBV27 with TRBJ2-5, with 9 bases identical to TRBD2. Germline V lookup: CDR1 MNHEY, CDR2 SMNVEV (reference sequence). The trim removed 6 bases at V and 3 bases at J, leaving 5 bases unmatched. This CDR3 is 14 amino acids long. The CDR3 DNA reads as TGTGCCAGCAGCCAGACTAGCGGAGAAGAGACCCAGTACTTC. Protein: CASSQTSGEETQYF.

The chain couples TRBV7-9 to TRBJ2-2; 12 bases are a match to TRBD2. V was clipped by 3 bases and J by 0 bases; unmatched bases: 2. Per the germline V gene, CDR1 is SEHNR and CDR2 is FQNEAQ (reference sequence). The CDR3 is 17 amino acids. DNA of the CDR3: TGTGCCAGCAGCTTCTCTAGCGGGAGGGCGAACACCGGGGAGCTGTTTTTT. Translation: CASSFSSGRANTGELFF.

The chain has TRBV2 and TRBJ2-2, with D tentatively TRBD1 (5 bases). The CDR3 consists of 14 residues. V lost 1 base and J 6 bases, leaving 9 bases between the germline ends. Germline V gene data show CDR1 as SNHLY and CDR2 as FYNNEI. The CDR3 sequence is CASSEGTYPGELFF. Written as DNA, the CDR3 is TGTGCCAGCAGTGAAGGGACATATCCCGGGGAGCTGTTTTTT. Full variable domain (outside the CDR3, taken from reference TRBV2 and TRBJ2-2): EPEVTQTPSHQVTQMGQEVILRCVPISNHLYFYWYRQILGQKVEFLVSFYNNEISEKSEIFDDQFSVERPDGSNFTLKIRSTKLEDSAMYFCASSEGTYPGELFFGEGSRLTVL.

This clone showed up just once. In DNA, the CDR3 is TGCGCCAGCAGCCCTGGCCCGTCGGCAGGGAATCAGCCCCAGCATTTT. Protein product: CASSPGPSAGNQPQHF. V is TRBV5-1 and J is TRBJ1-5, with TRBD1 as a possible D gene (5 bases). The CDR3 is 16 amino acids. Per germline, CDR1 SGHRS and CDR2 YFSETQ. Trimming left V 4 bases short and J 4 bases short, with 18 bases between.

As concerns this clone: One end of the junction varies from germline; a read error may be responsible. The J gene is TRBJ1-2, the V gene TRBV7-9, with D perhaps matching TRBD1 (6 bases). The CDR3 loop spans 14 amino acids. Germline CDR1 SEHNR, CDR2 FQNEAQ (reference sequence). The chain's CDR3 is CSSSPRTASHGYTF. The CDR3 DNA reads TGTTCCAGCAGCCCTCGGACAGCCAGTCATGGCTACACCTTC.

V is TRBV29-1 and J is TRBJ2-5; 12 positions match TRBD2. Per the germline V gene, CDR1 is SQVTM and CDR2 is ANQGSEA. There are 14 residues in the CDR3. The junction had 5 bases not matched to a gene; V was cut back by 5 bases and J by 4 bases. CDR3 protein: CSVLPGLAGETQYF. The CDR3 DNA reads as TGCAGCGTTCTTCCGGGACTAGCGGGAGAGACCCAGTACTTC.

The chain is built from TRBV28 and TRBJ1-5; TRBD1 aligns across 9 bases. This CDR3 has 15 residues. Germline CDR1 is MDHEN and CDR2 is SYDVKM. The J segment lost 2 bases and the V segment lost 6 bases, leaving 5 bases of the junction unmatched. The CDR3 coding sequence is TGTGCCAGCAGATTACAGGGGGCAGGCAATCAGCCCCAGCATTTT. This encodes CASRLQGAGNQPQHF. Together with reference TRBV28 and TRBJ1-5, the CDR3 gives the full variable domain: DVKVTQSSRYLVKRTGEKVFLECVQDMDHENMFWYRQDPGLGLRLIYFSYDVKMKEKGDIPEGYSVSREKKERFSLILESASTNQTSMYLCASRLQGAGNQPQHFGDGTRLSIL.

This clone was picked up one time. The chain employs TRBV6-5 and TRBJ1-1, with TRBD1 identical over 9 bases. The trim removed 5 bases at V and 9 bases at J, leaving 7 bases unmatched. The CDR3 has 13 amino acids. Germline V gives CDR1 MNHEY, CDR2 SVGAGI. CDR3: CASSGPGTGKAFF. In nucleotides, the CDR3 is TGTGCCAGCAGTGGGCCGGGGACAGGGAAAGCTTTCTTT.

The chain couples TRBV28 to TRBJ2-7, with 11 bases lining up with TRBD2. Germline V CDR1 and CDR2: MDHEN, SYDVKM. The CDR3 spans 16 residues. The junction had 10 bases not matched to a gene; V was cut back by 4 bases and J by 5 bases. CDR3 protein: CASSSRTSGSLDEQYF. CDR3 nucleotides: TGTGCCAGCAGTTCCCGCACTAGCGGGAGCCTCGACGAGCAGTACTTC.

The chain combines TRBV9 with TRBJ1-5; perhaps TRBD1 as D (6 bases). The germline V gene has CDR1 SGDLS and CDR2 YYNGEE. The CDR3 contains 14 residues. Trimming took 3 bases from V and 5 from J, leaving 12 bases between them. The CDR3 here is CASSADSSYQPQHF. In nucleotides, the CDR3 is TGTGCCAGCAGCGCGGACAGCTCATATCAGCCCCAGCATTTT.

V gene TRBV29-1 combines with J gene TRBJ1-2; TRBD1 might be the D (6 bases). Trimming cost V 0 bases and J 4 bases, with 12 bases left between them. The germline CDR1 and CDR2 sequences are SQVTM and ANQGSEA. This CDR3 spans 14 amino acids. The CDR3 spells CSVEDQGRGYGYTF. The CDR3 DNA follows: TGCAGCGTTGAAGATCAGGGCAGGGGCTATGGCTACACCTTC.

This clone was counted a few times. J is TRBJ2-1 and V is TRBV30; 7 nucleotides match TRBD2. V trimming: 4 bases; J trimming: 3 bases; junction bases outside the gene matches: 6. CDR3 size: 14 residues. CDR1 and CDR2 from the germline V gene are GTSNPN and SVGIG (reference sequence). CDR3 bases: TGTGCCTGGACGCCCGGACTAGGCTACAATGAGCAGTTCTTC. Amino acids: CAWTPGLGYNEQFF.

V and J are TRBV27 and TRBJ1-2; TRBD1 agrees at 9 bases. V was pared by 0 bases and J by 5 bases, with 1 base of the junction left unmatched. Per the germline V gene, CDR1 is MNHEY and CDR2 is SMNVEV (reference sequence). The CDR3 consists of 14 residues. CDR3 bases: TGTGCCAGCAGTTTATCGGGACAGGGTTATGGCTACACCTTC. Translation: CASSLSGQGYGYTF.

The chain links TRBV28 to TRBJ2-4; D is unclear. This CDR3 has 13 residues. Germline assignment: CDR1 MDHEN and CDR2 SYDVKM. V was clipped by 7 bases and J by 6 bases, with 13 bases between them. The CDR3 DNA reads TGTGCCAGCATGTCTGTGAGGTTAAACATTCAGTACTTC. Its translation: CASMSVRLNIQYF.

Details on this clone: A junction boundary mismatches the germline segment, possibly from a read error. This rearrangement joins TRBV27 to TRBJ2-1; 8 nucleotides agree with TRBD1. CDR3 length equals 15 residues. CDR1 MNHEY and CDR2 SMNVEV come from the germline V gene (reference sequence). CDR3 sequence: CASSLRTGPYNEQLF. For the CDR3, the DNA is TGTGCCAGCAGTTTAAGGACAGGGCCCTACAATGAGCAGCTCTTC.

This clone was seen more than once but under ten times. The chain links TRBV29-1 to TRBJ2-7, with D maybe TRBD2 (6 bases). The CDR3 extends over 14 amino acids. With 0 bases removed from V and 4 bases from J, the gap between germline ends came to 13 bases. CDR1 and CDR2 from the germline V gene are SQVTM and ANQGSEA. This CDR3 reads CSVEDQHGGYEQYF. DNA of the CDR3: TGCAGCGTTGAAGATCAGCATGGGGGGTACGAGCAGTACTTC.

V usage is TRBV7-6 and J usage is TRBJ1-1, with 8 bases identical to TRBD1. The CDR3 runs 15 residues. J gave up 5 bases and V 5 bases, and 10 bases lay outside the gene matches. The germline CDR1 and CDR2 sequences are SGHVS and FNYEAQ. DNA for the CDR3: TGTGCCAGCAGCACACAGACAGGGGTGGGTACTGAAGCTTTCTTT. Encoded protein: CASSTQTGVGTEAFF.

A few counts support this clone. Other DNA variants within this sample encode the same CDR3. The chain employs TRBV2 and TRBJ2-3, with 11 bases that match TRBD2. V trimming: 4 bases; J trimming: 2 bases; junction bases outside the gene matches: 11. This CDR3 comprises 18 residues. Germline values: CDR1 SNHLY, CDR2 FYNNEI. The CDR3 spells CASSGLAGFADHTDTQYF. CDR3 bases: TGTGCCAGCAGTGGACTAGCGGGATTTGCAGATCACACAGATACGCAGTATTTT.

The V gene is TRBV6-5, the J gene TRBJ2-7; D perhaps matches TRBD2 (6 bases). The CDR3 totals 15 residues. Trimming took 2 bases from V and 5 from J, leaving 16 bases between them. Per germline, CDR1 MNHEY and CDR2 SVGAGI. For the CDR3, the DNA is TGTGCCAGCAGTTACAAAGGTCGGGGAGGCGACGAGCAGTACTTC. This gives the protein CASSYKGRGGDEQYF.

This rearrangement joins TRBV7-9 to TRBJ2-1, with 9 bases matching TRBD2. CDR1 and CDR2 (germline): SEHNR, FQNEAQ (reference sequence). V lost 1 base, J lost 6 bases, and 1 base stayed unmatched. There are 14 residues in the CDR3. The CDR3 protein is CASSLGGRVNEQFF. The CDR3 DNA sequence: TGTGCCAGCAGCTTAGGCGGGAGGGTCAATGAGCAGTTCTTC.

The V call is TRBV7-6, the J call TRBJ2-5; weak D call: TRBD1 (6 bases). Trimming left V 5 bases short and J 6 bases short, with 13 bases between. CDR3 length: 13 amino acids. CDR1 and CDR2 (germline): SGHVS, FNYEAQ. The CDR3 here is CASSPGQLKTQYF. The CDR3, as DNA: TGTGCCAGCAGCCCTGGACAGCTTAAGACCCAGTACTTC. Combining the CDR3 with reference TRBV7-6 and TRBJ2-5 gives the whole variable domain GAGVSQSPRYKVTKRGQDVALRCDPISGHVSLYWYRQALGQGPEFLTYFNYEAQQDKSGLPNDRFSAERPEGSISTLTIQRTEQRDSAMYRCASSPGQLKTQYFGPGTRLLVL.

This sequence joins TRBV7-2 and TRBJ1-1; D is possibly TRBD1 (5 bases). The CDR3 has 13 residues. V dropped 3 bases and J dropped 3 bases, with 8 bases sitting between them. The germline CDR1 and CDR2 sequences are SGHTA and FQGNSA. The CDR3 DNA is TGTGCCAGCAGCTTGACCAGGGACACTGAAGCTTTCTTT. Amino acids: CASSLTRDTEAFF.

V gene TRBV5-1 combines with J gene TRBJ2-1, with 10 bases aligning to TRBD1. The V and J ends lost 4 bases and 9 bases, in that order; junction bases with no gene match: 4. Germline V CDR1 and CDR2: SGHRS, YFSETQ. The CDR3 spans 13 residues. This CDR3 reads CASSRQGAGEQFF. In DNA form, the CDR3 reads TGCGCCAGCAGCAGACAGGGGGCTGGTGAGCAGTTCTTC.